Shown below are 20 T cell receptor beta chains from a single sample sequenced in a study of blood T cell repertoires in COVID-19. Method: immunoSEQ multiplex PCR; TCRdb's copy keeps in-frame clones and lacks some. Among about 180,000 clones listed, roughly 83% were seen once. The specimen sequenced was peripheral blood. The source of these receptors is a human donor in a cohort sampled during active COVID-19.

V gene TRBV27 combines with J gene TRBJ2-7; weak D call: TRBD2 (6 bases). CDR1 MNHEY and CDR2 SMNVEV come from the germline V gene (reference sequence). V lost 2 bases, J lost 2 bases, and 10 bases lay in between. This CDR3 has 14 residues. The CDR3 DNA reads TGTGCCAGCAGTTTAGTGGGGGGTACCTACGAGCAGTACTTC. Translating it yields CASSLVGGTYEQYF.

The table lists this clone with a count of one. The chain couples TRBV12-3 or TRBV12-4 to TRBJ1-6; D remains ambiguous. The CDR3 covers 13 residues. V lost 6 bases, J lost 11 bases, and 14 bases lay in between. Here the CDR3 DNA reads TGTGCCAGCAGCCTGGGCCCCGGGACACCCCTCCACTTT. Its translation: CASSLGPGTPLHF.

The chain recombines TRBV19 with TRBJ1-1; 7 bases match TRBD1. The germline V gene has CDR1 LNHDA and CDR2 SQIVND (reference sequence). CDR3 length equals 14 residues. V shed 5 bases and J 3 bases; nucleotides not matched to a gene: 6. The CDR3 coding sequence is TGTGCCAGTAGTGGGACAGAGACTTACACTGAAGCTTTCTTT. Protein: CASSGTETYTEAFF.

The chain couples TRBV6-4 to TRBJ2-6; 7 bases align to TRBD1. Germline V gene lookup returns CDR1 MRHNA and CDR2 SNTAGT. Unmatched junction bases numbered 10, after V lost 5 bases and J lost 0 bases. The CDR3 consists of 18 residues. The CDR3 sequence: CASSSDWTGSSGANVLTF. The DNA for the CDR3 is TGTGCCAGCAGTTCAGATTGGACAGGTAGCTCTGGGGCCAACGTCCTGACTTTC.

The chain combines TRBV27 with TRBJ2-7; possibly TRBD1 for D (6 bases). This CDR3 is 15 amino acids long. Per germline, CDR1 MNHEY and CDR2 SMNVEV (reference sequence). The V and J ends lost 6 bases and 1 base respectively, with 16 bases between them. For the CDR3, the DNA is TGTGCCAGCAGCGTGCCAGGGGACCTATCCTACGAGCAGTACTTC. This sequence encodes CASSVPGDLSYEQYF.

V and J are TRBV5-4 and TRBJ1-4; D is uncertain. Looked up from germline, CDR1 is SGHNT and CDR2 is YYREEE (reference sequence). This CDR3 spans 14 amino acids. V dropped 4 bases and J dropped 3 bases, with 10 bases sitting between them. This CDR3 reads CASSILEANEKLFF. As DNA, the CDR3 is TGTGCCAGCAGCATCTTAGAGGCTAATGAAAAACTGTTTTTT.

On this clone itself: The same CDR3 is also encoded by other DNA sequences in this sample. The chain carries TRBV18 and TRBJ1-5; tentatively, D is TRBD1 (5 bases). Germline CDR1 and CDR2: KGHSH and LQKENI. V dropped 0 bases and J dropped 4 bases, with 7 bases sitting between them. The CDR3 spans 14 residues. In nucleotides, the CDR3 is TGTGCCAGCTCACCACCGGGGGGGAATCAGCCCCAGCATTTT. Amino acids: CASSPPGGNQPQHF.

The chain recombines TRBV11-2 with TRBJ1-5; 8 bases are a match to TRBD1. After removal of 4 bases from V and 5 bases from J, the junction contained 1 base not matched to a gene. Per germline, CDR1 SGHAT and CDR2 FQNNGV. This CDR3 region has 13 residues. CDR3 residues: CASSSDRDQPQHF. CDR3 sequence (DNA): TGTGCCAGCAGCTCGGACAGGGATCAGCCCCAGCATTTT.

The J gene is TRBJ1-6, the V gene TRBV6-5; D not resolved. Germline V gene sequence: CDR1 MNHEY, CDR2 SVGAGI. Trimming stripped 2 bases from V and 8 bases from J, with 10 bases between. This CDR3 region has 14 residues. The CDR3 region has the DNA TGTGCCAGCAGTTACCGGGGTGCCGATTCACCCCTCCACTTT. The encoded protein is CASSYRGADSPLHF.

This rearrangement joins TRBV18 to TRBJ2-7, with 7 bases lining up with TRBD2. Germline CDR1 reads KGHSH; CDR2 reads LQKENI. The CDR3 has 15 amino acids. Trimming at V came to 0 bases and at J to 5 bases, leaving 7 bases not matched to a gene. The CDR3 loop is CASSPPGRGYDEQYF. CDR3 DNA sequence: TGTGCCAGCTCACCACCGGGGAGGGGTTACGACGAGCAGTACTTC.

The V call is TRBV27, the J call TRBJ2-7; 13 positions match TRBD2. Germline values: CDR1 MNHEY, CDR2 SMNVEV (reference sequence). After removal of 2 bases from V and 5 bases from J, the junction contained 3 bases not matched to a gene. The CDR3 totals 15 residues. The CDR3 nucleotides are TGTGCCAGCAGTTTAAGTGGACTAGCGGGGGACGAGCAGTACTTC. Its translation is CASSLSGLAGDEQYF.

This chain joins TRBV12-3 or TRBV12-4 and TRBJ1-2; 8 bases are shared with TRBD1. Trimming cost V 8 bases and J 5 bases; bases outside gene matches: 1. CDR3 length equals 11 residues. The CDR3 region has the DNA TGTGCCAGCGGACAGGGTTATGGCTACACCTTC. Protein sequence: CASGQGYGYTF.

The chain employs TRBV10-3 and TRBJ2-7; 8 nucleotides align to TRBD1. V shed 9 bases and J 2 bases; nucleotides not matched to a gene: 9. CDR1 ENHRY and CDR2 SYGVKD come from the germline V gene. CDR3 length: 14 amino acids. CDR3 in DNA: TGTGCCATATCTTCCCCGGGACAGGCCTACGAGCAGTACTTC. Residues: CAISSPGQAYEQYF.

There are a few counts of this clone. V gene TRBV18 combines with J gene TRBJ2-6, with 8 bases that match TRBD1. The CDR3 runs 17 residues. Germline-derived CDR1 and CDR2 are KGHSH and LQKENI. After removal of 5 bases from V and 2 bases from J, the junction contained 8 bases not matched to a gene. For the CDR3, the DNA is TGTGCCAGCTCAACCGGGACAGGTGGGGCTGGGGCCAACGTCCTGACTTTC. Its protein product is CASSTGTGGAGANVLTF.

The chain is built from TRBV7-9 and TRBJ2-3; TRBD2 matches at 12 bases. V lost 5 bases, J lost 2 bases, and 8 bases stayed unmatched. CDR3 length equals 17 residues. Germline CDR1 reads SEHNR; CDR2 reads FQNEAQ (reference sequence). CDR3 bases: TGTGCCAGCAGCCCCTGGGGGACTAGCGGGCTCACAGATACGCAGTATTTT. Amino acids: CASSPWGTSGLTDTQYF.

The chain recombines TRBV6-4 with TRBJ2-1; 9 bases map to TRBD2. This CDR3 region has 16 residues. CDR1 MRHNA and CDR2 SNTAGT come from the germline V gene. Trimming took 3 bases from V and 7 from J; bases not matched to a gene: 10. The CDR3 sequence: CASSDVAGGLSNEQFF. As DNA, the CDR3 is TGTGCCAGCAGTGATGTGGCGGGGGGGCTGAGTAATGAGCAGTTCTTC.

The V gene is TRBV12-3 or TRBV12-4, the J gene TRBJ2-7, with a weak D call TRBD2 (7 bases). V shed 6 bases and J shed 8 bases, with 17 bases lying between them. This CDR3 is 13 amino acids long. The CDR3 DNA follows: TGTGCCAGCAGACCACGGGGGGCGCATAAGCAGTACTTC. Protein product: CASRPRGAHKQYF.

The chain is built from TRBV28 and TRBJ2-6; no firm D call. The V gene lost 2 bases and the J gene lost 0 bases, with 8 bases spanning the gap. CDR3 length equals 16 residues. CDR1 MDHEN and CDR2 SYDVKM come from the germline V gene. CDR3 sequence: CASSLNTVSGANVLTF. CDR3 coding DNA: TGTGCCAGCAGTTTAAATACGGTCTCTGGGGCCAACGTCCTGACTTTC.

The genes are TRBV6-5 and TRBJ2-7; D is possibly TRBD1 (6 bases). Germline V gene data show CDR1 as MNHEY and CDR2 as SVGAGI. The V gene lost 2 bases and the J gene lost 8 bases, with 13 bases spanning the gap. This CDR3 is 13 amino acids long. The CDR3 DNA follows: TGTGCCAGCAGTTACGGAACAGGGCTAAAGCAGTACTTC. Translating it yields CASSYGTGLKQYF.

The J gene is TRBJ2-1, the V gene TRBV2; 7 bases are shared with TRBD2. This CDR3 has 14 amino acids. Germline V CDR1 and CDR2: SNHLY, FYNNEI. Losses at the gene ends were 3 bases for V and 7 bases for J; bases not matched to a gene: 6. The CDR3 DNA reads TGTGCCAGCAGTGAGGGGACTATGGGGAATGAGCAGTTCTTC. This encodes CASSEGTMGNEQFF.